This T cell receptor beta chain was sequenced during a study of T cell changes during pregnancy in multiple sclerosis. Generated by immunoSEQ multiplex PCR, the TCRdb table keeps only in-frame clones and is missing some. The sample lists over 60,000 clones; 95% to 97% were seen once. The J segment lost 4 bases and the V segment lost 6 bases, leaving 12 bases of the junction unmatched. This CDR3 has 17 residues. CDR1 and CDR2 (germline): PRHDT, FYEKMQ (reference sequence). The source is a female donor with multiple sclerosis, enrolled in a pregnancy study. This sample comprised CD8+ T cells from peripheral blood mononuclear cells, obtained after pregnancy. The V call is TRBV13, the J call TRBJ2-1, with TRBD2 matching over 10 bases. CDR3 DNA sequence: TGTGCCAGCAGTTTCAACAGCGGGAGGGCCCCATACAATGAGCAGTTCTTC. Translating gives CASSFNSGRAPYNEQFF.